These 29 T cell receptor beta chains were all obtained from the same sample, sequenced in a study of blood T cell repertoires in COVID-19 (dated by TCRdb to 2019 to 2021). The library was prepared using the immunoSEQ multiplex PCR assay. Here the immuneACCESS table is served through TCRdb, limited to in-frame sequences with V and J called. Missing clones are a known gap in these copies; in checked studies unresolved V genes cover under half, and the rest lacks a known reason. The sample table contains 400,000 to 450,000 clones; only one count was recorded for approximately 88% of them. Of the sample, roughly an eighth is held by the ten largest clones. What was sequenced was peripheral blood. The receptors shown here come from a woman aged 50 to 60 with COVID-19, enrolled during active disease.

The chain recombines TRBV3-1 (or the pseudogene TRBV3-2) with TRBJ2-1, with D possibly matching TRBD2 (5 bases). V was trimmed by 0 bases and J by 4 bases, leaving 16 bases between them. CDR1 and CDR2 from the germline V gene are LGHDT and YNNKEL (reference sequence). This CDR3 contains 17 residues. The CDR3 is CASSQDGRGEFYNEQFF. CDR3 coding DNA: TGTGCCAGCAGCCAAGATGGACGGGGTGAGTTTTACAATGAGCAGTTCTTC.

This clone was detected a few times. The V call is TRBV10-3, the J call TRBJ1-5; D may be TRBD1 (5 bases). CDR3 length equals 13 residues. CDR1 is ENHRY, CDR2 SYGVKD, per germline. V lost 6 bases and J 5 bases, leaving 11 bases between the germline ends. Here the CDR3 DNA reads TGTGCCATCAGGGAGGGAGGGGATCAGCCCCAGCATTTT. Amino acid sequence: CAIREGGDQPQHF.

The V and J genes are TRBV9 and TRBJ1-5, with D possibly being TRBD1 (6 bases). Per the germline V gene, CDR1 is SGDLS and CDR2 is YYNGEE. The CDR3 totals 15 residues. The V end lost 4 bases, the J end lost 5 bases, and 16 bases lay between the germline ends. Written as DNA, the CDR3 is TGTGCCAGCAGCTTTCGGGACACCCTCCATCAGCCCCAGCATTTT. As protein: CASSFRDTLHQPQHF.

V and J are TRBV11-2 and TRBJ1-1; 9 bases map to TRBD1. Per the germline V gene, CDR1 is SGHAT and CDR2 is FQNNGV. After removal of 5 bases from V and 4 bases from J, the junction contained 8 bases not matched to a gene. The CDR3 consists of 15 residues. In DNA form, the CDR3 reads TGTGCCAGCAGCCTAACAGGGGGCAGGATCACTGAAGCTTTCTTT. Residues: CASSLTGGRITEAFF.

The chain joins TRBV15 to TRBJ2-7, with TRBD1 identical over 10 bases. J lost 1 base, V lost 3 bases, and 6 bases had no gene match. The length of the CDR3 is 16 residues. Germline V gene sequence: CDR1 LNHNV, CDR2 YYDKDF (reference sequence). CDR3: CATSSDRGPDSYEQYF. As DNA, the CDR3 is TGTGCCACCAGCAGCGACAGGGGGCCCGATTCCTACGAGCAGTACTTC. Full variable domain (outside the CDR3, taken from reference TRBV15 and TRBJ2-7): DAMVIQNPRYQVTQFGKPVTLSCSQTLNHNVMYWYQQKSSQAPKLLFHYYDKDFNNEADTPDNFQSRRPNTSFCFLDIRSPGLGDTAMYLCATSSDRGPDSYEQYFGPGTRLTVT.

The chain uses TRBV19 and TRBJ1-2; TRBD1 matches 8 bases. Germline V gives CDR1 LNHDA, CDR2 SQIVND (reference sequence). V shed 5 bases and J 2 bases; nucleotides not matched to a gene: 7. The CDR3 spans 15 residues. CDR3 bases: TGTGCCAGTAGTGTGACAGGGGCCCCAAACTATGGCTACACCTTC. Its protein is CASSVTGAPNYGYTF. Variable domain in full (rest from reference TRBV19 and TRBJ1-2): DGGITQSPKYLFRKEGQNVTLSCEQNLNHDAMYWYRQDPGQGLRLIYYSQIVNDFQKGDIAEGYSVSREKKESFPLTVTSAQKNPTAFYLCASSVTGAPNYGYTFGSGTRLTVV.

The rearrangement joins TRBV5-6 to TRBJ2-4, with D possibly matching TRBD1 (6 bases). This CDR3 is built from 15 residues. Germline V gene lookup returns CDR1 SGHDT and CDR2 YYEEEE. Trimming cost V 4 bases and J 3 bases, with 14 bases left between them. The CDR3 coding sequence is TGTGCCAGCAGCGCCAACAGGGTCTTCAAAAACATTCAGTACTTC. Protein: CASSANRVFKNIQYF.

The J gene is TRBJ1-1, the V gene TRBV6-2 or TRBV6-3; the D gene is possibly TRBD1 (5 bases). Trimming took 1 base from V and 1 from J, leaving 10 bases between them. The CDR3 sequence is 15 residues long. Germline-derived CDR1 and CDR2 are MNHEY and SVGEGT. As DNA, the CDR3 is TGTGCCAGCAGTTACTTTGGGAGGGGGAACACTGAAGCTTTCTTT. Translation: CASSYFGRGNTEAFF.

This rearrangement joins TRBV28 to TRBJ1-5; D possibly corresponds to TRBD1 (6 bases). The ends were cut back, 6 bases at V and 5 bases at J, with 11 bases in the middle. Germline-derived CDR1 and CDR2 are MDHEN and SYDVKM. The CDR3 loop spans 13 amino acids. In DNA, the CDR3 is TGTGCCAGCAGCTTACAGGGCTATCAGCCCCAGCATTTT. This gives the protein CASSLQGYQPQHF.

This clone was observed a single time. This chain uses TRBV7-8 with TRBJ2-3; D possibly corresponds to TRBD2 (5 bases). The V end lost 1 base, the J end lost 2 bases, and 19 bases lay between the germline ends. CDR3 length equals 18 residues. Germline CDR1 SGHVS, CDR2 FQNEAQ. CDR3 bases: TGTGCCAGCAGCTTAGGGTCAGCGGCCGATTACTACACAGATACGCAGTATTTT. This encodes CASSLGSAADYYTDTQYF.

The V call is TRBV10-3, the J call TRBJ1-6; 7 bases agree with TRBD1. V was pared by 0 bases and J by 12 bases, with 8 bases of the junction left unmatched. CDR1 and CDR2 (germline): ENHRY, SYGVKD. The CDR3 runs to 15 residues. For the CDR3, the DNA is TGTGCCATCAGTGAGTCTGGGGGGACAGTCGAACCCCTCCACTTT. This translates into CAISESGGTVEPLHF.

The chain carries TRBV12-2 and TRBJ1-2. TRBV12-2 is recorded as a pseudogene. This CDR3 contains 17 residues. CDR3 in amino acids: CASRLDPGPRGNYGYTF. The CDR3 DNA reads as TGTGCAAGTCGCTTAGATCCTGGGCCAAGAGGGAACTATGGCTACACCTTC.

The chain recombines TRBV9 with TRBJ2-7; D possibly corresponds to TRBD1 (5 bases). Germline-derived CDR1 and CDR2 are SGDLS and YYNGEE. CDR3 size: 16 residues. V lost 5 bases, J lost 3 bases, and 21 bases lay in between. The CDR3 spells CASSWSGAAQDYEQYF. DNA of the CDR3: TGTGCCAGCAGTTGGTCTGGGGCAGCCCAAGACTACGAGCAGTACTTC. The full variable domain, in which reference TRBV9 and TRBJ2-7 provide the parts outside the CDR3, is DSGVTQTPKHLITATGQRVTLRCSPRSGDLSVYWYQQSLDQGLQFLIQYYNGEERAKGNILERFSAQQFPDLHSELNLSSLELGDSALYFCASSWSGAAQDYEQYFGPGTRLTVT.

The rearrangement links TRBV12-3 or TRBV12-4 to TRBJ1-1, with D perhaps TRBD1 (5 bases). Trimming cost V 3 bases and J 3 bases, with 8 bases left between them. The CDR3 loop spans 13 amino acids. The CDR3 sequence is CASSLGGDTEAFF. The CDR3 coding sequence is TGTGCCAGCAGTTTGGGGGGGGACACTGAAGCTTTCTTT.

The CDR3 reads CASSSGWRNEQFF. The CDR3 bases are TGTGCCAGCAGCTCTGGGTGGAGAAATGAGCAGTTCTTC. The chain combines TRBV11-1 with TRBJ2-1, with D hard to call. V gave up 4 bases and J gave up 7 bases, with 11 bases separating them. Germline V gene data show CDR1 as SGHAT and CDR2 as FQDESV (reference sequence). There are 13 residues in the CDR3.

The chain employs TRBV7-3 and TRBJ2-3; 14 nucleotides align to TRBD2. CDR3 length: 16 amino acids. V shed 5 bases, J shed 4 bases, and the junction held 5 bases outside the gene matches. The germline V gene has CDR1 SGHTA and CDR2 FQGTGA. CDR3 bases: TGTGCCAGCAGCCGGACTAGCGGGGGGTTTTCAGATACGCAGTATTTT. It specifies CASSRTSGGFSDTQYF.

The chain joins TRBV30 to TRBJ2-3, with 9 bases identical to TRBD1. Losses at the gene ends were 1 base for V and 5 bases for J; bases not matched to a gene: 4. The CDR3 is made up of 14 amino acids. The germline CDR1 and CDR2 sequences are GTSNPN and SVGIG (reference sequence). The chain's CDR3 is CAWSDRGLRDTQYF. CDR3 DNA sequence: TGTGCCTGGAGTGACAGGGGGCTTAGAGATACGCAGTATTTT.

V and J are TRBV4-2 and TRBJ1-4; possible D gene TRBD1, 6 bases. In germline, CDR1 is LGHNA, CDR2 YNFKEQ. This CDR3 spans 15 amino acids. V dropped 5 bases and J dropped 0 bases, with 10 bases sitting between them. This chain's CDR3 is CASSESGATNEKLFF. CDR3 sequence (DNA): TGTGCCAGCAGCGAATCAGGGGCAACTAATGAAAAACTGTTTTTT.

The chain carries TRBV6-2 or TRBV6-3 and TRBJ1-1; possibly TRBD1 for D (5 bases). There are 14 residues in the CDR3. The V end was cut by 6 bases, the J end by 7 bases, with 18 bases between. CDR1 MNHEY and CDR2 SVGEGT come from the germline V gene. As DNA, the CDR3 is TGTGCCAGCAGCCTTTTGGGGCTAGATGATGAAGCTTTCTTT. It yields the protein CASSLLGLDDEAFF.

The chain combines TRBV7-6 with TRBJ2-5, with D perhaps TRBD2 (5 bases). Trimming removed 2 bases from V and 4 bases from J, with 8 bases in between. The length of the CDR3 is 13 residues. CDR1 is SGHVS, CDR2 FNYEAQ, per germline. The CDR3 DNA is TGTGCCAGCAGCTTAAGCCTAGCAGAGACCCAGTACTTC. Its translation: CASSLSLAETQYF.

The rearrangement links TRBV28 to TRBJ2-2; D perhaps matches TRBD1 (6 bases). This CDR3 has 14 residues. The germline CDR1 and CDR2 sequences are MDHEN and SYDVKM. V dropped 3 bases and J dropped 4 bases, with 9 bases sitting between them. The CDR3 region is CASSLEGGTGELFF. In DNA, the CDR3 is TGTGCCAGCAGTTTGGAAGGGGGCACCGGGGAGCTGTTTTTT. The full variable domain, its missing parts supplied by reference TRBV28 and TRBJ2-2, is DVKVTQSSRYLVKRTGEKVFLECVQDMDHENMFWYRQDPGLGLRLIYFSYDVKMKEKGDIPEGYSVSREKKERFSLILESASTNQTSMYLCASSLEGGTGELFFGEGSRLTVL.

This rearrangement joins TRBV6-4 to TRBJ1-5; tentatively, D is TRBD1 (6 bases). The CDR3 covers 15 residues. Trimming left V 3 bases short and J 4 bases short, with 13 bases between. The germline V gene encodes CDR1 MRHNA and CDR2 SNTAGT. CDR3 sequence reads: CASSERAGENQPQHF. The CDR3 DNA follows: TGTGCCAGCAGTGAAAGGGCAGGGGAGAATCAGCCCCAGCATTTT.

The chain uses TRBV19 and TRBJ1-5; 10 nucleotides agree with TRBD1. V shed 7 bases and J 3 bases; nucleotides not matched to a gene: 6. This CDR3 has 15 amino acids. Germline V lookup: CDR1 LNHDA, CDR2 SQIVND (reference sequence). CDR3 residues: CASIRTGGPNQPQHF. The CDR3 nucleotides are TGTGCCAGTATCCGGACAGGGGGACCCAATCAGCCCCAGCATTTT.

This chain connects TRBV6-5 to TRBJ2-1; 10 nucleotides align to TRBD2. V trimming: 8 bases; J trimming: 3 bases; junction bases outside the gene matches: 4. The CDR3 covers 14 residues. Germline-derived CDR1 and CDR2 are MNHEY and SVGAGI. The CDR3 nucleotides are TGTGCCAGCCGATCTAGCGGGGGCTACAATGAGCAGTTCTTC. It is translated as CASRSSGGYNEQFF.

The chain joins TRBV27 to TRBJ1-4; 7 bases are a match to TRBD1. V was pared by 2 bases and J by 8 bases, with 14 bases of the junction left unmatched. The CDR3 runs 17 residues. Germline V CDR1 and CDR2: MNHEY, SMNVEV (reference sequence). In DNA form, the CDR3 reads TGTGCCAGCAGTTTAAGGTACCTTACAGGGGTCGGCGAAAAACTGTTTTTT. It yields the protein CASSLRYLTGVGEKLFF.

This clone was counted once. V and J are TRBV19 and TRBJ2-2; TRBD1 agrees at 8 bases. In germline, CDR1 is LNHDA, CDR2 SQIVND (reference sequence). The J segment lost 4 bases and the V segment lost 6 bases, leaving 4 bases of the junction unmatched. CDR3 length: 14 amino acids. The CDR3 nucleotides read TGTGCCAGTAGGGACAGGGAGGCCACCGGGGAGCTGTTTTTT. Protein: CASRDREATGELFF.

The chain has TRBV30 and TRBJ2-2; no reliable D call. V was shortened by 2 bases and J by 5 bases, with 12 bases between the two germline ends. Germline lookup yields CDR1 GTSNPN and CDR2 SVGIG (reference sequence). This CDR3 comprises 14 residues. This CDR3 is CAWSPPPLTGELFF. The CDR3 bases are TGTGCCTGGAGTCCTCCCCCTCTGACCGGGGAGCTGTTTTTT.

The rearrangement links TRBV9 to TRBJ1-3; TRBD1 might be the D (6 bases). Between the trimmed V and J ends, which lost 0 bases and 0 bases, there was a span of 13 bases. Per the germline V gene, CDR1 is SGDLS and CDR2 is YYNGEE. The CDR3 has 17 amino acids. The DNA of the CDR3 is TGTGCCAGCAGCGTAGCTATGTACAGGGACTCTGGAAACACCATATATTTT. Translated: CASSVAMYRDSGNTIYF.

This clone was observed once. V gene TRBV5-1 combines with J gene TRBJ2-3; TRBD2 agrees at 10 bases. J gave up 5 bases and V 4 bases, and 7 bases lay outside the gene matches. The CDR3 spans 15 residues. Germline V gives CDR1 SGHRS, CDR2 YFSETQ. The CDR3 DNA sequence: TGCGCCAGCAGCACAGGAGCGGGGGGGCAAGATACGCAGTATTTT. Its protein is CASSTGAGGQDTQYF. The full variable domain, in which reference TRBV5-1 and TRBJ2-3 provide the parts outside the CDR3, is KAGVTQTPRYLIKTRGQQVTLSCSPISGHRSVSWYQQTPGQGLQFLFEYFSETQRNKGNFPGRFSGRQFSNSRSEMNVSTLELGDSALYLCASSTGAGGQDTQYFGPGTRLTVL.